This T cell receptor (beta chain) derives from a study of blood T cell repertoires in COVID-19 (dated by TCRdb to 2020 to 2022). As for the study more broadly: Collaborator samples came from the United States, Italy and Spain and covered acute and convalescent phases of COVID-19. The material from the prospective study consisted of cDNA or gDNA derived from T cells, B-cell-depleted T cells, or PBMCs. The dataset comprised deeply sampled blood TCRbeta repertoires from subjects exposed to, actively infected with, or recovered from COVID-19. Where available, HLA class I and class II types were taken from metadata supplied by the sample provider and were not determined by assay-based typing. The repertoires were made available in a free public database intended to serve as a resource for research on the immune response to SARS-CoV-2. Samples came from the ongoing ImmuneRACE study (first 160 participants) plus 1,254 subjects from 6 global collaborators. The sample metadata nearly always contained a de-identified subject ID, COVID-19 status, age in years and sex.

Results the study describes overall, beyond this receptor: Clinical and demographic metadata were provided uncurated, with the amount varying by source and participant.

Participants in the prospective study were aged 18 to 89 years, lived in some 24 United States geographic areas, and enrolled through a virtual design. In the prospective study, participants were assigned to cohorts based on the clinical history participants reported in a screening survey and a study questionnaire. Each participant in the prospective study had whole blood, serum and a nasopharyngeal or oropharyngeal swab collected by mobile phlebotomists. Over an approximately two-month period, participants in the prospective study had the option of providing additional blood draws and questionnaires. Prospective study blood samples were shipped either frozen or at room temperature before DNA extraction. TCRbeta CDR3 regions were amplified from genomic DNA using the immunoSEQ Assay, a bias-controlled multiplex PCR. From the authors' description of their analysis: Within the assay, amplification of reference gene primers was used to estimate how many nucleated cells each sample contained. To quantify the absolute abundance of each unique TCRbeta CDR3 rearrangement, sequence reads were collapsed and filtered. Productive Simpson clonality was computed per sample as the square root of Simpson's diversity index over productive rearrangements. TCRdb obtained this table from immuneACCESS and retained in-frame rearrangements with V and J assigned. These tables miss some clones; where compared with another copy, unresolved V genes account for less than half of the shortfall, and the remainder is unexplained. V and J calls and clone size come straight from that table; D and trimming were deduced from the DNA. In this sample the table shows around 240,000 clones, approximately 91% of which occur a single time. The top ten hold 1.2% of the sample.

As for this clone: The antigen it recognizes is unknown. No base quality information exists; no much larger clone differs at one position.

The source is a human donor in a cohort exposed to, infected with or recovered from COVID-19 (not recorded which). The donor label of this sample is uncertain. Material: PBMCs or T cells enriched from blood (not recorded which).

The CDR3 region: CASSPYEDTYEQYF. The DNA reads as follows: TGTGCCAGCTCACCGTATGAGGATACCTACGAGCAGTACTTC. Recombination linked TRBV18 to TRBJ2-7; a confident D gene designation cannot be given. For CDR1 and CDR2, the germline V gene lists KGHSH and LQKENI. Trimming takes 3 bases from V and 2 bases from J, and the germline ends sit 11 bases apart. The CDR3 sequence holds 14 residues, the cysteine and phenylalanine included. Only CDR3 DNA is held: 42 bases, read in frame from base 1.